Sequencing of this T cell receptor (beta chain) was carried out in a study of cytomegalovirus exposure and HLA in healthy donors. General observations from the study: In a later analysis, parvovirus B19, influenza, CMV and Epstein-Barr virus appeared linked to several top co-occurrence clusters.

The PCR ran on 60 Vbeta and 13 Jbeta primers. Profiled with immunoSEQ multiplex PCR; TCRdb holds only in-frame clones, not every one. The profile shows 100,000 to 150,000 clones, 75% to 85% of them singletons. The CDR3 is 13 amino acids. Looked up from germline, CDR1 is SGDLS and CDR2 is YYNGEE. Trimming took 6 bases from V and 2 from J, leaving 9 bases between them. This clone was observed a few times. The antigen is not known. The sequence derives from a woman in her forties or fifties in good health and CMV-seropositive. Sequenced material: PBMCs. V is TRBV9 and J is TRBJ1-3; D gene uncertain. The CDR3 nucleotides read TGTGCCAGCACTCCGGGAACTGGAAACACCATATATTTT. Translated, it gives CASTPGTGNTIYF.